Listed below are T cell receptor beta chains from one sample, sequenced in a study of blood T cell repertoires in COVID-19. Method: immunoSEQ multiplex PCR; TCRdb's copy keeps in-frame clones and lacks some. This table holds more than 150,000 clones, approximately 88% found once. The sample taken for sequencing was PBMCs or T cells enriched from blood (not recorded which). The receptors stem from a woman aged 55-70 years who had recovered from COVID-19. The CDR3 runs from the conserved cysteine through the conserved F or W. D genes are given only for firm matches. Size tells how often a clone was seen (once, few, many) or the class of an expanded clone, and some rows leave it out.

V gene,D gene,J gene,clone size,CDR3 DNA,CDR3 protein
TRBV28,TRBD1,TRBJ1-5,few,TGTGCCAGCAGTCTGACAGGGGAGCACCAGCCCCAGCATTTT,CASSLTGEHQPQHF
TRBV7-3,TRBD2,TRBJ2-2,-,TGTGCCAGCAGCTTAGGTGGGACTAGCCCCGGGGAGCTGTTTTTT,CASSLGGTSPGELFF
TRBV4-1,-,TRBJ2-5,-,TGCGCCAGCAGCCAAGAGGGAGCCAGAGAGACCCAGTACTTC,CASSQEGARETQYF
TRBV2,-,TRBJ1-2,-,TGTGCCAGCTTCCTCGGCCGGGGGGGCTACACCTTC,CASFLGRGGYTF
TRBV27,-,TRBJ1-1,-,TGTGCCAGCAGCCTCAACCGGGATACTGAAGCTTTCTTT,CASSLNRDTEAFF
TRBV4-1,-,TRBJ2-3,-,TGCGCCAGCAGCCAAGATATTGGGGCGCCAACAGATACGCAGTATTTT,CASSQDIGAPTDTQYF
TRBV29-1,-,TRBJ1-1,-,TGCAGCGCGGGACGGTGGAACACTGAAGCTTTCTTT,CSAGRWNTEAFF
TRBV9,-,TRBJ2-7,once,TGTGCCAGCAGCGCACGCCCTAACAGGGCCTACGAGCAGTACTTC,CASSARPNRAYEQYF
TRBV5-4,TRBD2,TRBJ2-7,-,TGTGCCAGCAGCCCCCGGACTAGCGGGAGTTACGAGCAGTACTTC,CASSPRTSGSYEQYF
TRBV2,TRBD1,TRBJ1-2,-,TGTGCCAGCCGACAGGGGAATTTGCTGGGCTATGGCTACACCTTC,CASRQGNLLGYGYTF
TRBV1,-,TRBJ2-2,-,TGCACCAGCAGCCATATTAGCGGGGGTTCCGGGGAGCTGTTTTTT,CTSSHISGGSGELFF
TRBV2,-,TRBJ2-7,-,TGTGCCAGCCTCGTCAAGGCAGGGGGGTACGAGCAGTACTTC,CASLVKAGGYEQYF
TRBV7-9,-,TRBJ2-5,-,TGTGCCAGCAGCCCACGGACAGCTCAAGAGACCCAGTACTTC,CASSPRTAQETQYF
TRBV3-1/TRBV3-2,-,TRBJ1-4,few,TGTGCCAGCAGCCAGGGGGGTGAAAAACTGTTTTTT,CASSQGGEKLFF
TRBV14,-,TRBJ1-1,-,TGTGCCAGCAGCCCTGCCCCGAGGACTGAAGCTTTCTTT,CASSPAPRTEAFF
TRBV15,-,TRBJ1-6,once,TGTGCCACCAGCAGAGATGAAAGGGGGATTGAAGGACCCCTCCACTTT,CATSRDERGIEGPLHF
TRBV7-6,TRBD2,TRBJ2-1,-,TGTGCCAGCAGCCCGCTAGCGGTCCCTTACAATGAGCAGTTCTTC,CASSPLAVPYNEQFF
TRBV5-1,-,TRBJ1-3,-,TGCGCCAGCAGCTTGGTAGGTCTGACTTACGGAAACACCATATATTTT,CASSLVGLTYGNTIYF
TRBV5-1,-,TRBJ2-5,-,TGCGCCAGCAGCTTGGGTAGGGGTGAGGAGACCCAGTACTTC,CASSLGRGEETQYF
TRBV30,-,TRBJ1-2,-,TGTGCCTGGAGTTCCGGACTTGATGGCTACACCTTC,CAWSSGLDGYTF
TRBV5-1,TRBD2,TRBJ2-5,-,TGCGCCAGCAGGTCCGGGGGGGCAGACTTGCGGACCCAGTACTTC,CASRSGGADLRTQYF
TRBV24-1,-,TRBJ1-1,-,TGTGCCACCAGTGATTTGCCCGGGGAAGGGAGTGCTTTCTTT,CATSDLPGEGSAFF
TRBV7-8,-,TRBJ2-1,-,TGTGCCAGCAGCTCTCACAGGGTGAATGAGCAGTTCTTC,CASSSHRVNEQFF
TRBV9,TRBD1,TRBJ1-2,-,TGTGCCAGCAAAGCCGGGGGACAGGCCTCGGCTGGGGGCTACACCTTC,CASKAGGQASAGGYTF
TRBV5-1,-,TRBJ2-2,few,TGCGCCAGCAGTCCCAGAGGCCCGCCGAACACCGGGGAGCTGTTTTTT,CASSPRGPPNTGELFF
TRBV5-1,TRBD1,TRBJ2-7,once,TGCGCCAGCAACGTCATCCCGGGACAGTCCTACGAGCAGTACTTC,CASNVIPGQSYEQYF
TRBV19,TRBD2,TRBJ2-1,-,TGTGCCAGTAGTGGGACGAGCGGGAGGGGGGGGTTCTTC,CASSGTSGRGGFF
TRBV28,TRBD2,TRBJ2-1,-,TGTGCCAGCAGTCCCGTAGCGGGGGACAACTACAATGAGCAGTTCTTC,CASSPVAGDNYNEQFF
TRBV14,TRBD1,TRBJ1-2,-,TGTGCCAGCAGCCAAGCGCCAGGGGGTTGGGGAGGCTACACCTTC,CASSQAPGGWGGYTF
TRBV18,-,TRBJ2-3,-,TGTGCCAGCTCACCACAAGGGGAGGAGGATACGCAGTATTTT,CASSPQGEEDTQYF
TRBV7-2,TRBD2,TRBJ2-1,-,TGTGCCAGCAGCGTCTCTAGCGGGACCTACAATGAGCAGTTCTTC,CASSVSSGTYNEQFF
TRBV4-1,TRBD1,TRBJ2-6,-,TGCGCCAGCAGAGGGACAGCATACTCTGGGGCCAACGTCCTGACTTTC,CASRGTAYSGANVLTF
TRBV5-1,-,TRBJ1-5,-,TGCGCCAGCAGCTTGGCAGGGTATAGCAATCAGCCCCAGCATTTT,CASSLAGYSNQPQHF
TRBV5-6,-,TRBJ2-5,-,TGTGCCGCTCGGGGGATGGACCAAGAGACCCAGTACTTC,CAARGMDQETQYF
TRBV19,TRBD1,TRBJ2-5,-,TGTGCCAGTAGTAGTACAGGGGGCGCGGAGACCCAGTACTTC,CASSSTGGAETQYF
TRBV28,-,TRBJ1-1,few,TGTGCCAGCAGTTTACCTATGAACACTGAAGCTTTCTTT,CASSLPMNTEAFF
TRBV28,-,TRBJ1-2,few,TGTGCCAGCAGTTTTACAGGGAACTATGGCTACACCTTC,CASSFTGNYGYTF
TRBV3-1/TRBV3-2,-,TRBJ1-3,-,TGTGCCAGCAGCCTCAGTGGAAACACCATATATTTT,CASSLSGNTIYF
TRBV19,TRBD1,TRBJ1-5,-,TGTGCCAGTAGCCCAGGACAGGGGAATCAGCCCCAGCATTTT,CASSPGQGNQPQHF
TRBV5-1,TRBD2,TRBJ2-3,-,TGCGCCAGCAGCTTGAGCGGGGGACTTAGCACAGATACGCAGTATTTT,CASSLSGGLSTDTQYF
TRBV7-9,TRBD1,TRBJ1-2,-,TGTGCCAGCAGCTTCTCCGGGACAGGGGGCGGTGGCTACACCTTC,CASSFSGTGGGGYTF
TRBV19,TRBD1,TRBJ1-6,-,TGTGCCAGTAGTCCAACCCCGGACAGGGGATCACCCCTCCACTTT,CASSPTPDRGSPLHF
TRBV9,-,TRBJ1-4,-,TGTGCCAGCAGCGTAGATGCAGGGTCTAATGAAAAACTGTTTTTT,CASSVDAGSNEKLFF
TRBV7-8,-,TRBJ1-2,-,TGTGCCAGCAGCCCGCGGGGCACCGCCTATGGCTACACCTTC,CASSPRGTAYGYTF
TRBV4-2,TRBD1,TRBJ1-4,-,TGTGCCAGCAGCCAAGATGTCGGGACAGGGATTGAAAAACTGTTTTTT,CASSQDVGTGIEKLFF
TRBV5-1,-,TRBJ2-7,-,TGCGCCAGCAGCTTGACAGGAACGCCTTACGAGCAGTACTTC,CASSLTGTPYEQYF
TRBV28,-,TRBJ2-7,-,TGTGCCAGCAGCCCTAGGAAGGGGCGGGGGCGGTACGAGCAGTACTTC,CASSPRKGRGRYEQYF
TRBV2,TRBD1,TRBJ2-7,-,TGTGCCAGCACGGGACAGGGGACGGGCGAGCAGTACTTC,CASTGQGTGEQYF
TRBV5-4,-,TRBJ2-3,-,TGTGCCAGCAGCTTTCCAGTCGGCGGGGTCACAGATACGCAGTATTTT,CASSFPVGGVTDTQYF